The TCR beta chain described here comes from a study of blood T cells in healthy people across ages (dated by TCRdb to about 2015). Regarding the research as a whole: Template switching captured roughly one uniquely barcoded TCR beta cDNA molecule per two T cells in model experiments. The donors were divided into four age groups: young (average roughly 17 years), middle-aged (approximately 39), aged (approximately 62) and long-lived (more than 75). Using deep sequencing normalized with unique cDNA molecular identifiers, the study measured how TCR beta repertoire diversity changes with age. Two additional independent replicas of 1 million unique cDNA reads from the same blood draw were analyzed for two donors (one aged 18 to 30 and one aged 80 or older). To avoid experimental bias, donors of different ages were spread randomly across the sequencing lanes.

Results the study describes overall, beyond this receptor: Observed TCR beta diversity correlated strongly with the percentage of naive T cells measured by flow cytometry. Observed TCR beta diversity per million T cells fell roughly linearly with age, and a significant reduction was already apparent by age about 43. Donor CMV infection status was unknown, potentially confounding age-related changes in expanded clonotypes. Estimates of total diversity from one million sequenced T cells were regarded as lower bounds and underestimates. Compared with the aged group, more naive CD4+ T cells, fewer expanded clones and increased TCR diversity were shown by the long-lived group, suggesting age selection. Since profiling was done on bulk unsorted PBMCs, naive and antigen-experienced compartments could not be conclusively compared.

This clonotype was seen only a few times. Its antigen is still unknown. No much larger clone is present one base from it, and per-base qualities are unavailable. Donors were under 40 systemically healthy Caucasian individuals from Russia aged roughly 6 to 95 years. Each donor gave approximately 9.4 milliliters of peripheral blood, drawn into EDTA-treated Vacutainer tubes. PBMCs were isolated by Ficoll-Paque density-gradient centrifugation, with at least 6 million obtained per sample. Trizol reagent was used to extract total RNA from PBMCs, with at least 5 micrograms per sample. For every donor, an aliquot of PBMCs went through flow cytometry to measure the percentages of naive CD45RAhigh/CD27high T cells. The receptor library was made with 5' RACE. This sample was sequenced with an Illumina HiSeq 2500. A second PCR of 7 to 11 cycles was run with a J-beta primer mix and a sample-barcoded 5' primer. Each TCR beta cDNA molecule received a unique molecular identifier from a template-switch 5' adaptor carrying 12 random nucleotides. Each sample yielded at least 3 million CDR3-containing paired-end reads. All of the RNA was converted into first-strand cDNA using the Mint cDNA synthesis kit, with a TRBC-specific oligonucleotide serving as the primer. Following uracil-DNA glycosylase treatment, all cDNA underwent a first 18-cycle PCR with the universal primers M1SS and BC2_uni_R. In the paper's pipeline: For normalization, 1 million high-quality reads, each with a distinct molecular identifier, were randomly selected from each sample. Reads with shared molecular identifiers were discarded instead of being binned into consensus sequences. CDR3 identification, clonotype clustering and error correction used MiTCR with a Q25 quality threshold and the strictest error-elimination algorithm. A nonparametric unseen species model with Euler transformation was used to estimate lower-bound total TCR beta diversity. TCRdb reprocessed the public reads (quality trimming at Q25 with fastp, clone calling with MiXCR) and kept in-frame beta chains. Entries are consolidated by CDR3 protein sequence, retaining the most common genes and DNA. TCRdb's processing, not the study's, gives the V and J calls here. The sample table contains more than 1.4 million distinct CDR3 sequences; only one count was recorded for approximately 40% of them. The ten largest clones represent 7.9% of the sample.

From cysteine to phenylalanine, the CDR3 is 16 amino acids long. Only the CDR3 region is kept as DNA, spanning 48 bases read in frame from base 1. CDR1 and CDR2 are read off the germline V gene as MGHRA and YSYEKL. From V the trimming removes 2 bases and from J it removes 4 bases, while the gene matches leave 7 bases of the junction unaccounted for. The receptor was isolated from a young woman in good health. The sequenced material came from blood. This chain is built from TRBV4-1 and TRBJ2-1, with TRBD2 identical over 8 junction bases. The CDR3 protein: CASSQWAGGRYNEQFF. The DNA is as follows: TGCGCCAGCAGCCAATGGGCGGGAGGACGATACAATGAGCAGTTCTTC.